These T cell receptor beta chains were read from a single sample in a study of T cells in localized non-small cell lung cancer. Only in-frame clones appear in the TCRdb table, and some are missing; sequencing was by immunoSEQ multiplex PCR. The data contain about 40,000 clones, more than 75% of them seen just once; the ten biggest clones take up about 3.5%. Sample: peripheral blood, taken before any cancer treatment. The receptors were sampled from a man aged 18-49 years with stage I lung adenocarcinoma. CDR3s include the opening cysteine and the closing phenylalanine or tryptophan. Fields, in order: J gene, V gene, D gene, clone size, CDR3 protein, CDR3 DNA. D genes are given only for firm matches. Only part of the rows carry a size: once, few, many, or a class if the clone is expanded.

j_gene: TRBJ1-2; v_gene: TRBV4-3; d_gene: .; abundance: .; CDR3aa: CASSQEFGQRGNGYTF; CDR3nt: TGCGCCAGCAGCCAAGAGTTCGGCCAACGGGGGAATGGCTACACCTTC
j_gene: TRBJ1-5; v_gene: TRBV28; d_gene: .; abundance: .; CDR3aa: CASSGDSNQPQHF; CDR3nt: TGTGCCAGCAGCGGTGATAGCAATCAGCCCCAGCATTTT
j_gene: TRBJ1-4; v_gene: TRBV19; d_gene: TRBD1; abundance: .; CDR3aa: CASSAGTGRNEKLFF; CDR3nt: TGTGCCAGTAGTGCGGGGACAGGGCGGAATGAAAAACTGTTTTTT
j_gene: TRBJ2-6; v_gene: TRBV5-4; d_gene: .; abundance: once; CDR3aa: CASSPLKTTNVLTF; CDR3nt: TGTGCCAGCAGCCCCCTCAAGACCACGAACGTCCTGACTTTC
j_gene: TRBJ1-2; v_gene: TRBV2; d_gene: TRBD1; abundance: few; CDR3aa: CASTSGQGLLGYTF; CDR3nt: TGTGCCAGCACCTCCGGACAGGGCCTGCTCGGCTACACCTTC
j_gene: TRBJ1-1; v_gene: TRBV29-1; d_gene: .; abundance: once; CDR3aa: CSVLGGRQMNTEAFF; CDR3nt: TGCAGCGTTCTCGGGGGGAGACAAATGAACACTGAAGCTTTCTTT
j_gene: TRBJ2-1; v_gene: TRBV29-1; d_gene: .; abundance: .; CDR3aa: CSVEPDNEQFF; CDR3nt: TGCAGCGTTGAGCCCGACAATGAGCAGTTCTTC
j_gene: TRBJ2-5; v_gene: TRBV15; d_gene: TRBD2; abundance: few; CDR3aa: CATSSRGGAETQYF; CDR3nt: TGTGCCACCAGCTCTCGGGGGGGTGCGGAGACCCAGTACTTC
j_gene: TRBJ2-1; v_gene: TRBV28; d_gene: TRBD2; abundance: once; CDR3aa: CASSSAGGYNEQFF; CDR3nt: TGTGCCAGCAGTTCAGCGGGGGGTTACAATGAGCAGTTCTTC
j_gene: TRBJ2-4; v_gene: TRBV19; d_gene: .; abundance: .; CDR3aa: CASSNPGERNIQYF; CDR3nt: TGTGCCAGTAGTAACCCCGGGGAGAGGAACATTCAGTACTTC
j_gene: TRBJ1-6; v_gene: TRBV30; d_gene: .; abundance: .; CDR3aa: CAWSPPGTDNSPLHF; CDR3nt: TGTGCCTGGAGCCCGCCTGGGACTGATAATTCACCCCTCCACTTT
j_gene: TRBJ1-2; v_gene: TRBV6-5; d_gene: .; abundance: .; CDR3aa: CASSYSTNAYGYTF; CDR3nt: TGTGCCAGCAGTTACAGCACAAACGCCTATGGCTACACCTTC
j_gene: TRBJ2-1; v_gene: TRBV7-2; d_gene: .; abundance: .; CDR3aa: CASSVVQGRNEQFF; CDR3nt: TGTGCCAGCAGCGTAGTTCAGGGGCGGAATGAGCAGTTCTTC
j_gene: TRBJ1-2; v_gene: TRBV7-2; d_gene: .; abundance: .; CDR3aa: CASSLSAGSYGYTF; CDR3nt: TGTGCCAGCAGCTTATCGGCAGGGAGCTATGGCTACACCTTC
j_gene: TRBJ1-2; v_gene: TRBV10-3; d_gene: .; abundance: few; CDR3aa: CAISGETNYGYTF; CDR3nt: TGTGCCATCAGTGGAGAGACTAACTATGGCTACACCTTC
j_gene: TRBJ1-6; v_gene: TRBV4-1; d_gene: .; abundance: .; CDR3aa: CASSQEGGANSPLHF; CDR3nt: TGCGCCAGCAGCCAAGAGGGAGGGGCCAATTCACCCCTCCACTTT